This entry describes one T cell receptor beta chain. The antigen is unknown. The sample belongs to a study of shared clonotypes between healthy human individuals. Study background: Three plates were used per donor for CD4 naive, three for CD4 memory, two for CD8 naive and one for CD8 memory. Study observations and caveats: Generally, naive subsets came out with larger estimated richness than memory subsets.

Generated by immunoSEQ multiplex PCR, the TCRdb table keeps only in-frame clones and is missing some. The sample lists about 2.4 million clones, more than 85% occurring once. Germline V gene lookup returns CDR1 MDHEN and CDR2 SYDVKM. Trimming took 4 bases from V and 6 from J; bases not matched to a gene: 9. This CDR3 spans 15 amino acids. The source is a young man in good health. Some clones in this sample may be carry-over from other donors' samples. The chain is built from TRBV28 and TRBJ2-3; 8 nucleotides agree with TRBD2. Input material: naive CD4+ T cells from PBMCs. This sample's subset: CD45RA+ positively selected. The CDR3 loop reads CASSSTSGSRDTQYF. The DNA of the CDR3 is TGTGCCAGCAGTTCAACCAGCGGGAGTAGGGATACGCAGTATTTT.